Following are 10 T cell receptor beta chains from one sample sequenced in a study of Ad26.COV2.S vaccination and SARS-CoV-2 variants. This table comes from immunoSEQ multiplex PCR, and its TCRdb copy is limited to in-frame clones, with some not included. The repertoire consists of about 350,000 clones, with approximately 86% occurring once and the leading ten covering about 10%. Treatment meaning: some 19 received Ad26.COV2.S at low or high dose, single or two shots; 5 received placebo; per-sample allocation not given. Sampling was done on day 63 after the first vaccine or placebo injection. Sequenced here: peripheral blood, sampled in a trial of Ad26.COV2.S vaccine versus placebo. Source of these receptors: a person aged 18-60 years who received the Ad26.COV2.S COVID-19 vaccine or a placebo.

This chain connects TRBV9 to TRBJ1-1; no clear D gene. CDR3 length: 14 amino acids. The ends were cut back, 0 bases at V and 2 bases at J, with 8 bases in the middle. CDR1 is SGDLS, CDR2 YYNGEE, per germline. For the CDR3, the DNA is TGTGCCAGCAGCGTAGGGGTAGGTAACACTGAAGCTTTCTTT. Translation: CASSVGVGNTEAFF.

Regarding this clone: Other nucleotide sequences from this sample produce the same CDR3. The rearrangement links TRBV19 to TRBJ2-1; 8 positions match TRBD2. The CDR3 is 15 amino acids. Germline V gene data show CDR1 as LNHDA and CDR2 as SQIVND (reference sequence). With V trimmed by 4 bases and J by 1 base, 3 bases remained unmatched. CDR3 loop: CASSRSGSSYNEQFF. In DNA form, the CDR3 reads TGTGCCAGTAGTAGAAGCGGGAGTTCCTACAATGAGCAGTTCTTC. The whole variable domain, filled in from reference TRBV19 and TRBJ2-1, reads DGGITQSPKYLFRKEGQNVTLSCEQNLNHDAMYWYRQDPGQGLRLIYYSQIVNDFQKGDIAEGYSVSREKKESFPLTVTSAQKNPTAFYLCASSRSGSSYNEQFFGPGTRLTVL.

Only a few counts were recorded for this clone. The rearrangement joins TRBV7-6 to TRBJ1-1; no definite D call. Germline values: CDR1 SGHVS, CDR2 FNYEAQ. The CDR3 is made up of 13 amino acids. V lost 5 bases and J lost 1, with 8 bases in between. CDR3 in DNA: TGTGCCAGCAGCCCACATAAGAACACTGAAGCTTTCTTT. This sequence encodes CASSPHKNTEAFF.

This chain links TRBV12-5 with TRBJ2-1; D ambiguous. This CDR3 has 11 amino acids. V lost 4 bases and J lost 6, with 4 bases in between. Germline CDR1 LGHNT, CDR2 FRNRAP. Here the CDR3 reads CASGSFNEQFF. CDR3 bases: TGTGCTAGTGGTTCTTTCAATGAGCAGTTCTTC.

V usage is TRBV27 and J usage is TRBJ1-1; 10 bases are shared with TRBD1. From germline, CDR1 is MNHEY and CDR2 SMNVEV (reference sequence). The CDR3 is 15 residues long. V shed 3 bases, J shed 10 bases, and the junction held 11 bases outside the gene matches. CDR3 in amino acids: CASSFRDRGENVAFF. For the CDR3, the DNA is TGTGCCAGCAGTTTCCGGGACAGGGGCGAGAATGTAGCTTTCTTT.

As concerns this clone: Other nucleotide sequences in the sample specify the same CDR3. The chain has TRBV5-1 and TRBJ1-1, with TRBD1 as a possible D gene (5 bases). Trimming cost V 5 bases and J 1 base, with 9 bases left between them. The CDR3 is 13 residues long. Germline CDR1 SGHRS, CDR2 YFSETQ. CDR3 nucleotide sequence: TGCGCCAGCAGTCTGGGGGGGAACACTGAAGCTTTCTTT. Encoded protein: CASSLGGNTEAFF.

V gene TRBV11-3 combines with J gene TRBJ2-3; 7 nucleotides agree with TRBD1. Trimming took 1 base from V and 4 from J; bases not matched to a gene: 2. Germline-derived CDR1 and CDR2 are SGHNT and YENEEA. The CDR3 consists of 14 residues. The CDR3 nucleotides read TGTGCCAGCAGCTTAGCCAGGGGGTCAGATACGCAGTATTTT. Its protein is CASSLARGSDTQYF.

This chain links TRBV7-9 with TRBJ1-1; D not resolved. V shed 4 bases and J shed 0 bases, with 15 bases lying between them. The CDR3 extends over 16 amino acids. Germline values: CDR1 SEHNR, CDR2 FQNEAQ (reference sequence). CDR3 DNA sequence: TGTGCCAGCAGCTCTCGGGCCACTGGGATGAACACTGAAGCTTTCTTT. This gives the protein CASSSRATGMNTEAFF. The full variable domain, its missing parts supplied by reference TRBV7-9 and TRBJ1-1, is DTGVSQNPRHKITKRGQNVTFRCDPISEHNRLYWYRQTLGQGPEFLTYFQNEAQLEKSRLLSDRFSAERPKGSFSTLEIQRTEQGDSAMYLCASSSRATGMNTEAFFGQGTRLTVV.

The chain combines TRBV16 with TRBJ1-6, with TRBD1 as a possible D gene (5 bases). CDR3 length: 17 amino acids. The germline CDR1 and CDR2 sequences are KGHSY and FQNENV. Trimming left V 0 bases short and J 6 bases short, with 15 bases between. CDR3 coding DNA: TGTGCCAGCAGCCAATCGATTGGGGCTTCCCCTAATTCACCCCTCCACTTT. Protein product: CASSQSIGASPNSPLHF.

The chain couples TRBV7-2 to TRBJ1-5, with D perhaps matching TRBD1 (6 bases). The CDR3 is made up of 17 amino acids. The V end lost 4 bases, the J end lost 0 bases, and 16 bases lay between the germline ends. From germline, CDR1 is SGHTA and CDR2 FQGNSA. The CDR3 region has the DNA TGTGCCAGCAGCTCCAGTCCGGACAGCTATAGCAATCAGCCCCAGCATTTT. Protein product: CASSSSPDSYSNQPQHF.